The next 3 T cell receptor beta chains were all read from a single sample in a study of neurological immune-mediated disorders. TCRdb re-analysed the 5' RACE reads in MiXCR, keeping a single row per CDR3 protein. The sample shows under 40,000 distinct CDR3 sequences, approximately 4.2% of them seen only once. The sample taken for sequencing was PBMCs. These receptors all stem from a man in his late teens or twenties in good health.

This clonotype was detected ten times or more. The chain joins TRBV10-2 to TRBJ1-1; the D gene is possibly TRBD1 (5 bases). Germline lookup yields CDR1 WSHSY and CDR2 SAAADI. V was trimmed by 3 bases and J by 3 bases, leaving 17 bases between them. This CDR3 region has 16 residues. The CDR3 bases are TGCGCCAGCAGTGAATTTGGGGGTACCGGGGACACTGAAGCTTTCTTT. It specifies CASSEFGGTGDTEAFF.

This clonotype was recorded at least ten times. The chain employs TRBV7-6 and TRBJ1-5; D is possibly TRBD1 (6 bases). This CDR3 has 15 residues. V lost 2 bases and J lost 4, with 12 bases in between. Germline CDR1 is SGHVS and CDR2 is FNYEAQ. The CDR3 sequence is CASSLTGQTNQPQHF. CDR3 nucleotides: TGTGCCAGCAGCTTAACTGGACAGACGAATCAGCCCCAGCATTTT.

This clonotype was picked up many times. This sequence joins TRBV3-1 and TRBJ1-1; a possible D gene is TRBD1 (5 bases). V lost 5 bases to trimming and J lost 2 bases, with 12 bases between them. Germline CDR1 is LGHDT and CDR2 is YNNKEL (reference sequence). The length of the CDR3 is 14 residues. This CDR3 reads CASSFDSPNTEAFF. In DNA, the CDR3 is TGTGCCAGCAGCTTCGACAGCCCAAACACTGAAGCTTTCTTT.